The 24 T cell receptor beta chains below all came from one sample that was sequenced in a study of T cells in Graves' hyperthyroidism and ophthalmopathy. The investigators amplified TCR beta CDR3 regions from RNA transcripts. Primed by the HTBI set, a first-round RT-PCR was run on the TCR CDR3. TCRdb itself ran the multiplex PCR reads through MiXCR, one entry per CDR3 protein. The data show almost 500,000 distinct CDR3 sequences, about 22% seen once. The sequenced sample consisted of blood. These receptors all come from a woman in her 70s with Graves' ophthalmopathy.

There are many counts of this clonotype. V usage is TRBV3-1 and J usage is TRBJ1-5, with D uncertain. The length of the CDR3 is 13 residues. Germline V CDR1 and CDR2: LGHDT, YNNKEL (reference sequence). Trimming stripped 1 base from V and 6 bases from J, with 7 bases between. CDR3 protein: CASSQGLAQPQHF. CDR3 DNA: TGTGCCAGCAGCCAAGGTCTGGCTCAGCCCCAGCATTTT.

This clonotype has only a few counts. The chain couples TRBV30 to TRBJ1-5; perhaps TRBD1 as D (6 bases). The CDR3 sequence is 16 residues long. Between the trimmed V and J ends, which lost 0 bases and 3 bases, there was a span of 15 bases. Per the germline V gene, CDR1 is GTSNPN and CDR2 is SVGIG (reference sequence). The CDR3, as DNA: TGTGCCTGGAGTGTAACAGGGCAGGCCCCCAATCAGCCCCAGCATTTT. Its protein product is CAWSVTGQAPNQPQHF.

This clonotype came up many times. The J gene is TRBJ2-7, the V gene TRBV7-2; TRBD1 aligns across 8 bases. Germline assignment: CDR1 SGHTA and CDR2 FQGNSA. The CDR3 has 15 residues. The V and J ends lost 5 bases and 7 bases, in that order; junction bases with no gene match: 13. Here the CDR3 DNA reads TGTGCCAGCAGCCTCCGTGCGCAGGGGGCGAGTGAGCAGTACTTC. This encodes CASSLRAQGASEQYF. Full variable domain (remainder filled in from reference TRBV7-2 and TRBJ2-7): GAGVSQSPSNKVTEKGKDVELRCDPISGHTALYWYRQSLGQGLEFLIYFQGNSAPDKSGLPSDRFSAERTGGSVSTLTIQRTQQEDSAVYLCASSLRAQGASEQYFGPGTRLTVT.

This clonotype was counted many times. The chain is built from TRBV2 and TRBJ2-5, with a weak D call TRBD1 (5 bases). Looked up from germline, CDR1 is SNHLY and CDR2 is FYNNEI. The CDR3 consists of 16 residues. V was pared by 4 bases and J by 4 bases, with 19 bases between. CDR3 nucleotide sequence: TGTGCCAGCAGTGTTGGTGACAATCATAGGGGAGAGACCCAGTACTTC. As protein: CASSVGDNHRGETQYF.

Points on this clonotype: A read error may be the cause here, since a much bigger clone is one base away. The rearrangement links TRBV28 to TRBJ2-1, with unresolved D. This CDR3 has 13 residues. Per the germline V gene, CDR1 is MDHEN and CDR2 is SYDVKM. The CDR3 region is CASSIGRYNEQSF. The CDR3 region has the DNA TGTGCCAGCAGTATCGGCCGCTACAATGAGCAGTCCTTC.

This clonotype was found many times. The genes are TRBV28 and TRBJ1-2; no reliable D call. This CDR3 is built from 13 residues. V was shortened by 6 bases and J by 2 bases, with 10 bases between the two germline ends. CDR1 is MDHEN, CDR2 SYDVKM, per germline. CDR3 loop: CASSPVRNYGYTF. CDR3 nucleotide sequence: TGTGCCAGCAGCCCCGTCCGGAACTATGGCTACACCTTC.

The chain carries TRBV5-1 and TRBJ2-7; D might be TRBD1 or TRBD2, each matching 6 bases. The germline gives CDR1 SGHRS, CDR2 YFSETQ. The CDR3 contains 15 residues. V gave up 4 bases and J gave up 5 bases, with 19 bases separating them. The CDR3 spells CASSPEGRGIDEQYF. In DNA form, the CDR3 reads TGCGCCAGCAGCCCGGAGGGCAGGGGTATCGACGAGCAGTACTTC.

The chain employs TRBV19 and TRBJ2-2, with D maybe TRBD2 (6 bases). CDR3 length: 15 amino acids. Germline assignment: CDR1 LNHDA and CDR2 SQIVND (reference sequence). V lost 7 bases to trimming and J lost 7 bases, with 19 bases between them. This chain's CDR3 is CASTTPGERVGELFF. Written as DNA, the CDR3 is TGTGCCAGTACCACTCCTGGGGAGCGGGTCGGGGAGCTGTTTTTT.

The rearrangement links TRBV5-8 to TRBJ2-6; perhaps TRBD1 as D (6 bases). Germline V gives CDR1 SGHTS, CDR2 YDEGEE. With 5 bases removed from V and 2 bases from J, the gap between germline ends came to 17 bases. The CDR3 contains 17 residues. The CDR3, as DNA: TGTGCCAGCAGTTATGGGGCAGGGGTTGCTGGGGCCAACGTCCTGACTTTC. Translating it yields CASSYGAGVAGANVLTF.

The chain has TRBV7-9 and TRBJ2-1; TRBD2 matches 7 bases. The J segment lost 9 bases and the V segment lost 5 bases, leaving 13 bases of the junction unmatched. This CDR3 is built from 15 residues. CDR1 and CDR2 (germline): SEHNR, FQNEAQ (reference sequence). The CDR3 DNA reads as TGTGCCAGCAGCCTCTCGAGCAACGGGAGGAGTGAGCAGTTCTTC. Amino acid sequence: CASSLSSNGRSEQFF.

The rearrangement links TRBV14 to TRBJ2-1; D ambiguous. From germline, CDR1 is SGHDN and CDR2 FVKESK. Trimming took 1 base from V and 8 from J, leaving 9 bases between them. This CDR3 spans 13 amino acids. CDR3 in amino acids: CASSQGVFYEQFF. CDR3 bases: TGTGCCAGCAGCCAAGGGGTCTTCTATGAGCAGTTCTTC.

The chain has TRBV6-4 and TRBJ1-1, with D possibly being TRBD1 (6 bases). Germline loops: CDR1 MRHNA, CDR2 SNTAGT. V was cut by 6 bases and J by 9 bases, with 11 bases left in between. This CDR3 has 11 amino acids. CDR3 DNA sequence: TGTGCCAGCAGGGATGGACAGCAAGCTTTCTTT. This codes for CASRDGQQAFF.

This chain uses TRBV10-1 with TRBJ2-1, with D maybe TRBD2 (6 bases). The germline V gene has CDR1 WNHNN and CDR2 SYGVQD (reference sequence). CDR3 length: 15 amino acids. Trimming removed 4 bases at V and 5 bases at J, with 15 bases between. The CDR3 spells CASSGGTQGNNEQFF. The CDR3 bases are TGCGCCAGCAGTGGGGGGACTCAGGGTAACAATGAGCAGTTCTTC.

The chain recombines TRBV7-8 with TRBJ1-6; 7 bases fit TRBD1. This CDR3 is 16 amino acids long. V was pared by 2 bases and J by 7 bases, with 8 bases of the junction left unmatched. Germline V gives CDR1 SGHVS, CDR2 FQNEAQ. The CDR3 region is CASSLYPGQTNSPLHF. CDR3 coding DNA: TGTGCCAGCAGCTTATACCCGGGACAGACAAATTCACCCCTCCACTTT.

This clonotype was detected only a few times. The V call is TRBV29-1, the J call TRBJ2-3; D uncertain. The CDR3 covers 12 residues. V lost 6 bases and J lost 2, with 9 bases in between. Germline CDR1 is SQVTM and CDR2 is ANQGSEA. CDR3 protein: CSVVEATDTQYF. The CDR3 region has the DNA TGCAGCGTCGTAGAGGCCACAGATACGCAGTATTTT.

The V call is TRBV19, the J call TRBJ2-7, with 11 bases that match TRBD1. This CDR3 has 14 amino acids. The germline CDR1 and CDR2 sequences are LNHDA and SQIVND (reference sequence). The junction had 1 base not matched to a gene; V was cut back by 4 bases and J by 2 bases. The CDR3 region has the DNA TGTGCCAGTAGTAAGGGACAGGGGGCCTACGAGCAGTACTTC. Translated: CASSKGQGAYEQYF. Together with reference TRBV19 and TRBJ2-7, the CDR3 gives the full variable domain: DGGITQSPKYLFRKEGQNVTLSCEQNLNHDAMYWYRQDPGQGLRLIYYSQIVNDFQKGDIAEGYSVSREKKESFPLTVTSAQKNPTAFYLCASSKGQGAYEQYFGPGTRLTVT.

In its sample, this clonotype was seen a few times. Compared with germline, one end of the junction differs, possibly owing to a read error. The rearrangement uses TRBV7-7 and TRBJ2-7; D is possibly TRBD2 (5 bases). This CDR3 comprises 15 residues. Germline values: CDR1 SSHAT, CDR2 FNYEAQ (reference sequence). The DNA for the CDR3 is TGTGCTAGCAGCTTATCAGCCGGGAACTCCTACGAGCAGTACTTC. Translation gives CASSLSAGNSYEQYF.

There are a few counts of this clonotype. A read error is possible here, since a much larger clone lies one base away. The gene calls are TRBV7-9 and TRBJ1-1; D unresolved. The CDR3 contains 11 residues. Germline V gives CDR1 SEHNR, CDR2 FQNEAQ (reference sequence). The chain's CDR3 is CTSSMNTEAFF. DNA of the CDR3: TGTACCAGCAGCATGAACACTGAAGCTTTCTTT.

The genes are TRBV20-1 and TRBJ2-3; the match to TRBD2 covers 8 bases. Germline-derived CDR1 and CDR2 are DFQATT and SNEGSKA (reference sequence). V trimming: 3 bases; J trimming: 2 bases; junction bases outside the gene matches: 7. This CDR3 is 15 amino acids long. The CDR3 nucleotides are TGCAGTGCTAGGGCTAGCGGGTCCAACACAGATACGCAGTATTTT. This translates into CSARASGSNTDTQYF.

This clonotype was picked up many times. The V gene is TRBV2, the J gene TRBJ1-2; 7 positions agree with TRBD1. Germline V gene lookup returns CDR1 SNHLY and CDR2 FYNNEI. The length of the CDR3 is 16 residues. After removal of 1 base from V and 1 base from J, the junction contained 6 bases not matched to a gene. CDR3 sequence reads: CASSEERTGLNYGYTF. For the CDR3, the DNA is TGTGCCAGCAGTGAAGAGAGGACAGGTCTTAACTATGGCTACACCTTC.

The sample holds a few counts of this clonotype. V gene TRBV19 combines with J gene TRBJ1-5; a possible D gene is TRBD1 (5 bases). This CDR3 is 14 amino acids long. V was trimmed by 7 bases and J by 2 bases, leaving 12 bases between them. Germline V gives CDR1 LNHDA, CDR2 SQIVND (reference sequence). The CDR3 DNA is TGTGCCAGTAAGGAAGGGGCAGGCAATCAGCCCCAGCATTTT. The encoded protein is CASKEGAGNQPQHF. The full variable domain, with the rest looked up from reference TRBV19 and TRBJ1-5, is DGGITQSPKYLFRKEGQNVTLSCEQNLNHDAMYWYRQDPGQGLRLIYYSQIVNDFQKGDIAEGYSVSREKKESFPLTVTSAQKNPTAFYLCASKEGAGNQPQHFGDGTRLSIL.

Only a few counts were recorded for this clonotype. In nucleotides, the CDR3 is TGTGCCAGCAGCTTCACTAGCGGCCCAGATACGCAGTATTTT. It codes for CASSFTSGPDTQYF. The chain links TRBV7-9 to TRBJ2-3; the match to TRBD2 covers 8 bases. Trimming at V came to 3 bases and at J to 4 bases, leaving 3 bases not matched to a gene. Per germline, CDR1 SEHNR and CDR2 FQNEAQ (reference sequence). CDR3 length: 14 residues.

In this sample, this clonotype turned up a few times. The chain carries TRBV5-1 and TRBJ1-1; TRBD1 agrees at 10 bases. This CDR3 comprises 17 residues. The germline gives CDR1 SGHRS, CDR2 YFSETQ. Trimming removed 3 bases from V and 1 base from J; junction bases left unmatched: 9. The CDR3 DNA reads as TGCGCCAGCAGCTCCGAGGACAGGGGGATTCGGAACACTGAAGCTTTCTTT. It is translated as CASSSEDRGIRNTEAFF.

The rearrangement links TRBV6-1 to TRBJ1-2; 11 bases map to TRBD1. V shed 8 bases, J shed 3 bases, and the junction held 5 bases outside the gene matches. The CDR3 loop spans 14 amino acids. Germline CDR1 reads MNHNS; CDR2 reads SASEGT. The CDR3 nucleotides read TGTGCCAGCGCGGGACAGGGGGGGGACTATGGCTACACCTTC. Translating gives CASAGQGGDYGYTF.